Each of the 3 T cell receptor beta chains below was sequenced from the same sample in a study of control samples from healthy donors and cancer patients. Some clones are missing from TCRdb's copy, which holds only in-frame ones; the method was immunoSEQ multiplex PCR. Of 100,000 to 150,000 clones listed, around 86% are singletons. The sequencing input was blood. Receptors originate from a middle-aged man in good health.

This clone was detected only a few times. The V gene is TRBV6-2 or TRBV6-3, the J gene TRBJ2-3, with D perhaps matching TRBD2 (7 bases). The length of the CDR3 is 16 residues. Between the trimmed V and J ends, which lost 2 bases and 2 bases, there was a span of 14 bases. Germline CDR1 MNHEY, CDR2 SVGEGT. CDR3 bases: TGTGCCAGCAGTTACAATCCGGCGGGGGCCACAGATACGCAGTATTTT. Residues: CASSYNPAGATDTQYF.

This clone was recorded many times. The rearrangement uses TRBV4-3 and TRBJ2-7; 8 positions match TRBD1. J was trimmed by 4 bases and V by 1 base; bases with no gene match: 6. Germline loops: CDR1 LGHNA, CDR2 YSLEER. There are 15 residues in the CDR3. This CDR3 is CASSQVRDRLYEQYF. For the CDR3, the DNA is TGCGCCAGCAGCCAAGTCCGGGACAGGCTGTACGAGCAGTACTTC.

The chain carries TRBV5-1 and TRBJ2-5; 9 bases map to TRBD1. CDR1 is SGHRS, CDR2 YFSETQ, per germline. This CDR3 contains 15 residues. The V and J ends lost 2 bases and 4 bases, in that order; junction bases with no gene match: 6. CDR3 amino acids: CASSLQGARGETQYF. The CDR3 coding sequence is TGCGCCAGCAGCTTACAGGGGGCGAGGGGAGAGACCCAGTACTTC.